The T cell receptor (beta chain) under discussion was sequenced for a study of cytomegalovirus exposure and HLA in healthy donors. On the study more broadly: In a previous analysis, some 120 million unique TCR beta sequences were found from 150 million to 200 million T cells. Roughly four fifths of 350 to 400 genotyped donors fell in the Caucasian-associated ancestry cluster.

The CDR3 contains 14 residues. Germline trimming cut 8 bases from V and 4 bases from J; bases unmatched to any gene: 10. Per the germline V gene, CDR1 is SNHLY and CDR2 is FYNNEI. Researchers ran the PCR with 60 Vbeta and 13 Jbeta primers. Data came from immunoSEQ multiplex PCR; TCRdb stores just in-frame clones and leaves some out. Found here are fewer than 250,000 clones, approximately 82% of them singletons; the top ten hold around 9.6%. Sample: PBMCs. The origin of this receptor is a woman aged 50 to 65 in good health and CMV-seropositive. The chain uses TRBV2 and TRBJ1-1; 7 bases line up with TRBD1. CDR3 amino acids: CASQGETGFTEAFF. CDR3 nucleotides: TGTGCCAGCCAAGGAGAGACAGGGTTCACTGAAGCTTTCTTT.